The entry below describes one T cell receptor beta chain. CDR1 and CDR2 (germline): SEHNR, FQNEAQ (reference sequence). CDR3 length: 15 amino acids. Trimming cost V 8 bases and J 0 bases, with 13 bases left between them. This sample stems from a study of T cell responses to AZD1222 COVID-19 vaccine. Sequenced by immunoSEQ multiplex PCR; TCRdb stores in-frame clones only, minus some. The sample has some 100,000 clones, approximately 90% seen once. Sequencing was performed on peripheral blood, taken on day 0 of AZD1222 vaccination. The chain carries TRBV7-9 and TRBJ1-4; the D gene is possibly TRBD1 (5 bases). The TCR sequence derives from an adult in good health. CDR3 sequence (DNA): TGTGCCAGCGCGCCACCGACAGCAACTAATGAAAAACTGTTTTTT. This translates into CASAPPTATNEKLFF.